Listed below are T cell receptor beta chains from one sample, sequenced in a study of blood T cell repertoires in COVID-19. The repertoire was sequenced with immunoSEQ multiplex PCR; TCRdb's copy has only in-frame clones and lacks some. The repertoire holds approximately 350,000 clones, with more than 70% as singletons. Sequenced input: peripheral blood. The origin of the receptors is a woman aged 70-85 years with COVID-19, enrolled during active disease. Both conserved end residues are part of each CDR3. Each record gives: V gene, J gene, D gene, clone size, CDR3 DNA, CDR3 protein. A D gene is named only where the DNA matches it firmly. Part of the rows lack a size; the others show once, few, many or a class for expanded clones.

V: TRBV7-2; J: TRBJ2-1; D: TRBD2; size: .; DNA: TGTGCCAGCAGCCGCGGGTTGCGGGGGGGCCTGAATGAGCAGTTCTTC; CDR3: CASSRGLRGGLNEQFF
V: TRBV7-2; J: TRBJ1-2; D: TRBD1; size: .; DNA: TGTGCCAGCAGCTGGACAGGGGGGGGCTACACCTTC; CDR3: CASSWTGGGYTF
V: TRBV30; J: TRBJ2-7; D: TRBD2; size: .; DNA: TGTGCCTGGAGCCCTAGCGGGGGGGCCTACGAGCAGTACTTC; CDR3: CAWSPSGGAYEQYF
V: TRBV7-8; J: TRBJ2-1; D: .; size: .; DNA: TGTGCCAGCAGTTTTATTAGCGGAAATGAGCAGTTCTTC; CDR3: CASSFISGNEQFF
V: TRBV10-2; J: TRBJ2-7; D: .; size: .; DNA: TGCGCCAGCAGTGAACTCGGTTACGAGCAGTACTTC; CDR3: CASSELGYEQYF
V: TRBV4-1; J: TRBJ1-2; D: .; size: .; DNA: TGCGCCAGCAGCCATCTCGGCAGGGCTGACTATGGCTACACCTTC; CDR3: CASSHLGRADYGYTF
V: TRBV19; J: TRBJ1-6; D: .; size: .; DNA: TGTGCCAGTAGTCCCATCTTAGGGGGTTCACCCCTCCACTTT; CDR3: CASSPILGGSPLHF
V: TRBV10-3; J: TRBJ2-3; D: TRBD2; size: few; DNA: TGTGCCATCAGTGAAGCGGGGGGGACAGATACGCAGTATTTT; CDR3: CAISEAGGTDTQYF
V: TRBV11-2; J: TRBJ2-1; D: .; size: .; DNA: TGTGCCAGCAGCTTAGATTTGGAAAGGGGAAATGAGCAGTTCTTC; CDR3: CASSLDLERGNEQFF
V: TRBV27; J: TRBJ1-5; D: TRBD1; size: .; DNA: TGTGCCAGCAGTTCCGGACAGGGGAGCTATCAGCCCCAGCATTTT; CDR3: CASSSGQGSYQPQHF
V: TRBV6-5; J: TRBJ2-1; D: TRBD2; size: .; DNA: TGTGCCAGCAGTTACGGACTAGCGGGACTGAATGAGCAGTTCTTC; CDR3: CASSYGLAGLNEQFF
V: TRBV9; J: TRBJ1-6; D: .; size: .; DNA: TGTGCCAGCAGCGTAGCTCAGGGGAATTCACCCCTCCACTTT; CDR3: CASSVAQGNSPLHF
V: TRBV4-1; J: TRBJ1-2; D: .; size: .; DNA: TGCGCCAGCAGCCAAGTTCGGGGTACGAATGGCTACACCTTC; CDR3: CASSQVRGTNGYTF
V: TRBV5-8; J: TRBJ2-5; D: TRBD2; size: .; DNA: TGTGCCAGCAGCCCAGGACTAGCGGGGGGCGAAGAGACCCAGTACTTC; CDR3: CASSPGLAGGEETQYF
V: TRBV5-1; J: TRBJ1-1; D: TRBD1; size: .; DNA: TGCGCCAGCAGCTTGGAGGCAGGGGGCTCTGGCACTGAAGCTTTCTTT; CDR3: CASSLEAGGSGTEAFF
V: TRBV2; J: TRBJ2-7; D: .; size: once; DNA: TGTGCCAGCGGTCCCAGCTCCTACGAGCAGTACTTC; CDR3: CASGPSSYEQYF
V: TRBV11-2; J: TRBJ1-6; D: .; size: few; DNA: TGTGCCAGCAGCTTAGGTGCAGGGTCGAATTCACCCCTCCACTTT; CDR3: CASSLGAGSNSPLHF
V: TRBV24-1; J: TRBJ2-3; D: TRBD1; size: .; DNA: TGTGCCACCAGTCGGTGGGACAGCCCCACAGATACGCAGTATTTT; CDR3: CATSRWDSPTDTQYF
V: TRBV12-3/TRBV12-4; J: TRBJ1-2; D: TRBD1; size: .; DNA: TGTGCCAGCAGGACAGGGTACGAGGGGGGCTACACCTTC; CDR3: CASRTGYEGGYTF
V: TRBV5-6; J: TRBJ1-4; D: TRBD1; size: once; DNA: TGTGCCAGCAGCTTGGCCGGAGGGGGCAGTGAAAAACTGTTTTTT; CDR3: CASSLAGGGSEKLFF
V: TRBV19; J: TRBJ1-1; D: TRBD1; size: .; DNA: TGTGCCAGTAGTATAGGTAGTCGAGCCGGACAGGTGAACACTGAAGCTTTCTTT; CDR3: CASSIGSRAGQVNTEAFF
V: TRBV11-2; J: TRBJ1-2; D: .; size: .; DNA: TGTGCCAGCAGCCATACTCGGGGGGCGGTGGATGGCTACACCTTC; CDR3: CASSHTRGAVDGYTF
V: TRBV7-2; J: TRBJ1-2; D: TRBD1; size: once; DNA: TGTGCCAGCAGCTTGCAGGGGGCCGGCTACACCTTC; CDR3: CASSLQGAGYTF
V: TRBV27; J: TRBJ2-7; D: TRBD2; size: .; DNA: TGTGCCAGCAGTTCCCCGCTAGGGACTAGCGGGGTTTACGAGCAGTACTTC; CDR3: CASSSPLGTSGVYEQYF
V: TRBV9; J: TRBJ2-2; D: .; size: .; DNA: TGTGCCAGCGGTACAGGAGCGAACACCGGGGAGCTGTTTTTT; CDR3: CASGTGANTGELFF
V: TRBV6-2/TRBV6-3; J: TRBJ1-6; D: .; size: .; DNA: TGTGCCAGCAGTTACCTCGACAGGAGCTCCTATAATTCACCCCTCCACTTT; CDR3: CASSYLDRSSYNSPLHF
V: TRBV27; J: TRBJ1-5; D: TRBD1; size: .; DNA: TGTGCCAGCAGTTTTACAGGGGGTCAGCCCCAGCATTTT; CDR3: CASSFTGGQPQHF
V: TRBV28; J: TRBJ1-1; D: .; size: .; DNA: TGTGCCAGCAAAGTCGGGGACACTGAAGCTTTCTTT; CDR3: CASKVGDTEAFF
V: TRBV27; J: TRBJ1-2; D: .; size: .; DNA: TGTGCCAGCAGTTTAAATGAGGGGGTGGGCGGCTACACCTTC; CDR3: CASSLNEGVGGYTF
V: TRBV29-1; J: TRBJ1-2; D: .; size: .; DNA: TGCAGCGTTGTAGATTTCTTATATGGCTACACCTTC; CDR3: CSVVDFLYGYTF
V: TRBV29-1; J: TRBJ2-1; D: .; size: .; DNA: TGCAGCGTTGAACGGGGATACAATGAGCAGTTCTTC; CDR3: CSVERGYNEQFF
V: TRBV7-8; J: TRBJ1-1; D: .; size: .; DNA: TGTGCCAGCAGCCCAAATGGGGCGAACACTGAAGCTTTCTTT; CDR3: CASSPNGANTEAFF